This T cell receptor beta chain comes out of a study of blood T cells in healthy people across ages. Study-level findings and limits: Estimated diversity, derived from one million T cells, was regarded as an underestimate. Naive CD4+ cell counts and diversity both ran higher in long-lived than in aged donors.

This CDR3 contains 16 residues. J was trimmed by 4 bases and V by 3 bases; bases with no gene match: 7. Germline V gene lookup returns CDR1 SGHTA and CDR2 FQGNSA. As regards this clonotype: Its cognate antigen is unknown.

For the second PCR, which ran for about 6 to 11 cycles, a sample-barcoded 5' primer and a J-beta primer mix were used. TCRdb itself ran the 5' RACE reads through MiXCR, one entry per CDR3 protein. This sample has around 940,000 distinct CDR3 sequences; roughly 51% occur once, and the top ten carry about a fifth. Sequencing input: blood. The V gene is TRBV7-2, the J gene TRBJ2-1, with 9 bases that match TRBD2. This receptor was taken from a woman in her sixties or seventies in good health. DNA for the CDR3: TGTGCCAGCAGCTTGCGTAGCGGGAGCGGGTACAATGAGCAGTTCTTC. It codes for CASSLRSGSGYNEQFF.